The 18 T cell receptor beta chains below come from one sample, sequenced in a study of PD-L1 blockade in urothelial cancer. Data came from immunoSEQ multiplex PCR; TCRdb stores just in-frame clones and leaves some out. The sample holds about 39,000 clones, 85% to 90% seen once. The source material was PBMCs, sampled around atezolizumab (anti-PD-L1) treatment. These receptor sequences come from a man between 60 and 70 years old with urothelial cancer.

The chain joins TRBV7-8 to TRBJ2-7, with TRBD1 identical over 10 bases. This CDR3 contains 17 residues. With 5 bases clipped from V and 6 bases from J, the junction kept 16 bases outside the gene matches. CDR1 and CDR2 from the germline V gene are SGHVS and FQNEAQ. CDR3 region: CASSTWIPGQGPGEQYF. In DNA, the CDR3 is TGTGCCAGCAGCACCTGGATTCCGGGACAGGGGCCTGGCGAGCAGTACTTC.

In this sample, this clone turned up once. The chain combines TRBV6-6 with TRBJ2-1, with TRBD2 matching over 8 bases. Trimming cost V 6 bases and J 8 bases; bases outside gene matches: 12. CDR1 is MNHNY and CDR2 is SVGAGI in the germline V gene (reference sequence). CDR3 size: 15 residues. The CDR3 region has the DNA TGTGCCAGCAGCCCACTAGCGGCCCTGGCCTATGAGCAGTTCTTC. Its protein is CASSPLAALAYEQFF.

V gene TRBV7-2 combines with J gene TRBJ1-2; 10 positions agree with TRBD1. The trim removed 1 base at V and 4 bases at J, leaving 6 bases unmatched. The CDR3 sequence is 16 residues long. The germline gives CDR1 SGHTA, CDR2 FQGNSA. The CDR3 nucleotides read TGTGCCAGCAGCTTAGGTGGGACAGGGGTTCTCTATGGCTACACCTTC. This sequence encodes CASSLGGTGVLYGYTF.

In this sample, this clone turned up once. The genes are TRBV27 and TRBJ2-1; 10 nucleotides agree with TRBD2. Germline-derived CDR1 and CDR2 are MNHEY and SMNVEV (reference sequence). Unmatched junction bases numbered 5, after V lost 5 bases and J lost 4 bases. The CDR3 runs 15 residues. DNA of the CDR3: TGTGCCAGCAGTGCGGGACTAGCGTCTTACAATGAGCAGTTCTTC. It yields the protein CASSAGLASYNEQFF.

This sequence joins TRBV30 and TRBJ2-7; D gene unclear. Deletions cut 0 bases from V and 6 bases from J, with 6 bases between. This CDR3 is 11 amino acids long. In germline, CDR1 is GTSNPN, CDR2 SVGIG (reference sequence). CDR3 region: CAWSVQLEQYF. In nucleotides, the CDR3 is TGTGCCTGGAGTGTTCAACTCGAGCAGTACTTC.

The V gene is TRBV28, the J gene TRBJ1-2, with 7 positions matching TRBD1. CDR3 length: 14 amino acids. The trim removed 5 bases at V and 9 bases at J, leaving 12 bases unmatched. The germline V gene encodes CDR1 MDHEN and CDR2 SYDVKM. This CDR3 reads CASSNPGQPSRYTF. The CDR3, as DNA: TGTGCCAGCAGTAACCCGGGACAGCCCTCGCGCTACACCTTC.

This chain connects TRBV5-4 to TRBJ1-2, with unresolved D. CDR3 length: 14 residues. Germline CDR1 is SGHNT and CDR2 is YYREEE (reference sequence). V was pared by 0 bases and J by 3 bases, with 9 bases between. The CDR3 DNA reads TGTGCCAGCAGCTTGGCCCAGAAAGACTATGGCTACACCTTC. This sequence encodes CASSLAQKDYGYTF.

The chain employs TRBV25-1 and TRBJ2-3; 7 bases fit TRBD1. V shed 4 bases and J 2 bases; nucleotides not matched to a gene: 9. The germline CDR1 and CDR2 sequences are MGHDK and SYGVNS. CDR3 size: 16 residues. The CDR3 coding sequence is TGTGCCAGCAGTGGCCCGACAGGGAAGAACACAGATACGCAGTATTTT. Translated, it gives CASSGPTGKNTDTQYF.

This clone has just one count. The chain combines TRBV4-2 with TRBJ2-1, with 12 bases aligning to TRBD1. V trimming: 4 bases; J trimming: 7 bases; junction bases outside the gene matches: 5. The germline gives CDR1 LGHNA, CDR2 YNFKEQ. The CDR3 is made up of 15 amino acids. This chain's CDR3 is CASSPGTGGGNEQFF. The CDR3 region has the DNA TGTGCCAGCAGCCCCGGGACAGGGGGCGGAAATGAGCAGTTCTTC.

This chain links TRBV5-1 with TRBJ2-2, with TRBD2 matching 8 bases. Germline CDR1 SGHRS, CDR2 YFSETQ. The CDR3 totals 17 residues. The junction had 5 bases not matched to a gene; V was cut back by 1 base and J by 0 bases. The CDR3 reads CASSLLAGGTNTGELFF. CDR3 bases: TGCGCCAGCAGCTTGTTGGCGGGGGGCACGAACACCGGGGAGCTGTTTTTT.

The CDR3 nucleotides are TGCGCCAGCAGTGAGGGAGCGGGAGGGCCCTACGAGCAGTACTTC. Residues: CASSEGAGGPYEQYF. The V and J genes are TRBV10-2 and TRBJ2-7, with 10 nucleotides matching TRBD2. Unmatched junction bases numbered 3, after V lost 2 bases and J lost 2 bases. There are 15 residues in the CDR3. CDR1 and CDR2 (germline): WSHSY, SAAADI.

The chain carries TRBV6-5 and TRBJ1-6, with D unresolved. The CDR3 spans 12 residues. The V gene lost 2 bases and the J gene lost 7 bases, with 3 bases spanning the gap. Germline V gene lookup returns CDR1 MNHEY and CDR2 SVGAGI. DNA for the CDR3: TGTGCCAGCAGTTACCTGAATTCACCCCTCCACTTT. Residues: CASSYLNSPLHF.

V and J are TRBV4-2 and TRBJ2-1; no definite D call. Trimming stripped 0 bases from V and 8 bases from J, with 17 bases between. CDR3 length equals 16 residues. Germline CDR1 reads LGHNA; CDR2 reads YNFKEQ. Here the CDR3 DNA reads TGTGCCAGCAGCCAAGATACCGGGTCGAGCCGCGATGAGCAGTTCTTC. It is translated as CASSQDTGSSRDEQFF.

The chain carries TRBV9 and TRBJ2-2, with 12 bases identical to TRBD2. The CDR3 loop spans 17 amino acids. V gave up 4 bases and J gave up 0 bases; unmatched junction bases: 4. CDR1 and CDR2 (germline): SGDLS, YYNGEE. CDR3 loop: CASSRLAGASNTGELFF. The CDR3 DNA follows: TGTGCCAGCAGCCGACTAGCGGGGGCTTCGAACACCGGGGAGCTGTTTTTT.

The rearrangement uses TRBV5-1 and TRBJ2-7, with 7 bases matching TRBD1. CDR1 is SGHRS, CDR2 YFSETQ, per germline. V lost 3 bases, J lost 3 bases, and 9 bases stayed unmatched. The CDR3 consists of 15 residues. CDR3 loop: CASSSTGTDVYEQYF. DNA of the CDR3: TGCGCCAGCAGCTCAACCGGGACAGATGTCTACGAGCAGTACTTC.

The sample holds one count of this clone. CDR3 sequence (DNA): TGCAGCGTTGAACAACAGGGTAACACCGGGGAGCTGTTTTTT. It codes for CSVEQQGNTGELFF. The rearrangement links TRBV29-1 to TRBJ2-2; D might be TRBD1 (6 bases). The V end lost 2 bases, the J end lost 2 bases, and 9 bases lay between the germline ends. The CDR3 consists of 14 residues. Germline V gives CDR1 SQVTM, CDR2 ANQGSEA.

This clone was detected only once. Possible read error: a much larger clone is one base away. Other DNA sequences in this specimen translate into the identical CDR3. This rearrangement joins TRBV4-2 to TRBJ2-7; 7 nucleotides agree with TRBD2. V was clipped by 1 base and J by 2 bases; unmatched bases: 2. From germline, CDR1 is LGHNA and CDR2 YNFKEQ. The CDR3 contains 14 residues. In DNA form, the CDR3 reads TGTGCCAGCAGCCAAGGAGCGGGGCCCTACGAGCAGTACTTC. This gives the protein CASSQGAGPYEQYF.

The chain combines TRBV7-2 with TRBJ1-6; 10 bases fit TRBD1. CDR3 size: 15 residues. Germline V gives CDR1 SGHTA, CDR2 FQGNSA. J gave up 10 bases and V 1 base, and 4 bases lay outside the gene matches. CDR3 sequence reads: CASSLVGTGDSPLHF. The CDR3 nucleotides are TGTGCCAGCAGCTTAGTTGGGACAGGGGACTCACCCCTCCACTTT.